The rows below give T cell receptor beta chains drawn from one sample of a study of T cells in localized non-small cell lung cancer. Sequencing was performed with immunoSEQ multiplex PCR; in TCRdb, only in-frame clones are kept and a portion is missing. This sample has around 79,000 clones; around three quarters occur once, and the top ten carry 15% to 20%. Sequenced here: PBMCs, sampled before any cancer treatment. The receptors derive from a man between 40 and 70 years old with stage II squamous cell lung carcinoma. Both conserved end residues are part of each CDR3. Fields, in order: CDR3 protein, CDR3 DNA, clone size, CDR3 length, V gene, J gene, D gene. D genes are given only for firm matches. Expanded clones are given a class, and other clones once, few, many or no size at all.

CDR3 protein: CASSAQRQGYEQYF
CDR3 DNA: TGTGCCAGCAGTGCTCAGCGGCAGGGCTACGAGCAGTACTTC
clone size: -
CDR3 length: 14
V gene: TRBV2
J gene: TRBJ2-7
D gene: -

CDR3 protein: CASSSTAPPGLVTF
CDR3 DNA: TGTGCCAGCAGTTCGACAGCTCCGCCAGGACTCGTCACCTTC
clone size: -
CDR3 length: 14
V gene: TRBV6-6
J gene: TRBJ1-2
D gene: -

CDR3 protein: CIITGTGVAFF
CDR3 DNA: TGCATCATAACGGGGACAGGTGTGGCTTTCTTT
clone size: few
CDR3 length: 11
V gene: TRBV20-1
J gene: TRBJ1-1
D gene: TRBD1

CDR3 protein: CASSARRGDEQYF
CDR3 DNA: TGTGCCAGCAGTGCCCGGCGGGGGGACGAGCAGTACTTC
clone size: -
CDR3 length: 13
V gene: TRBV6-1
J gene: TRBJ2-7
D gene: TRBD2

CDR3 protein: CASSQDLGSTNEQFF
CDR3 DNA: TGCGCCAGCAGCCAAGATCTGGGTAGCACCAATGAGCAGTTCTTC
clone size: -
CDR3 length: 15
V gene: TRBV4-1
J gene: TRBJ2-1
D gene: -

CDR3 protein: CASSQAGNSGNYGYTF
CDR3 DNA: TGCGCCAGCAGCCAAGCCGGGAATTCGGGAAACTATGGCTACACCTTC
clone size: -
CDR3 length: 16
V gene: TRBV4-3
J gene: TRBJ1-2
D gene: -

CDR3 protein: CASRGGANTEAFF
CDR3 DNA: TGTGCCAGCAGGGGCGGGGCGAACACTGAAGCTTTCTTT
clone size: -
CDR3 length: 13
V gene: TRBV28
J gene: TRBJ1-1
D gene: -

CDR3 protein: CASSLRQGATHEQYF
CDR3 DNA: TGTGCCAGCAGCTTGCGCCAGGGGGCAACCCACGAGCAGTACTTC
clone size: -
CDR3 length: 15
V gene: TRBV5-5
J gene: TRBJ2-7
D gene: TRBD1

CDR3 protein: CASSLADRQETQYF
CDR3 DNA: TGTGCCAGCAGCTTAGCCGACAGACAAGAGACCCAGTACTTC
clone size: -
CDR3 length: 14
V gene: TRBV7-9
J gene: TRBJ2-5
D gene: -

CDR3 protein: CASSWDRGDGYTF
CDR3 DNA: TGTGCCAGCAGCTGGGACAGGGGGGATGGCTACACCTTC
clone size: -
CDR3 length: 13
V gene: TRBV5-8
J gene: TRBJ1-2
D gene: TRBD1

CDR3 protein: CASSFKRGVQETQYF
CDR3 DNA: TGTGCCAGCAGTTTCAAGCGGGGGGTTCAAGAGACCCAGTACTTC
clone size: -
CDR3 length: 15
V gene: TRBV27
J gene: TRBJ2-5
D gene: TRBD2

CDR3 protein: CATSRGLAGGYEQYF
CDR3 DNA: TGTGCCACCAGCAGAGGACTAGCGGGAGGCTACGAGCAGTACTTC
clone size: once
CDR3 length: 15
V gene: TRBV15
J gene: TRBJ2-7
D gene: TRBD2

CDR3 protein: CASRSTLSGNTIYF
CDR3 DNA: TGTGCCAGCAGATCAACATTATCTGGAAACACCATATATTTT
clone size: once
CDR3 length: 14
V gene: TRBV28
J gene: TRBJ1-3
D gene: -

CDR3 protein: CASSPQLKAFF
CDR3 DNA: TGTGCCAGCAGCCCACAACTCAAAGCTTTCTTT
clone size: -
CDR3 length: 11
V gene: TRBV7-2
J gene: TRBJ1-1
D gene: -

CDR3 protein: CASIVTPYQETQYF
CDR3 DNA: TGTGCCAGCATTGTTACACCTTACCAAGAGACCCAGTACTTC
clone size: -
CDR3 length: 14
V gene: TRBV6-1
J gene: TRBJ2-5
D gene: -

CDR3 protein: CASSLTTGGSEAFF
CDR3 DNA: TGTGCCAGCAGTCTGACCACAGGGGGCTCTGAAGCTTTCTTT
clone size: many
CDR3 length: 14
V gene: TRBV28
J gene: TRBJ1-1
D gene: TRBD1

CDR3 protein: CASSVGATWDEKLFF
CDR3 DNA: TGTGCCAGCAGCGTAGGGGCGACCTGGGATGAAAAACTGTTTTTT
clone size: -
CDR3 length: 15
V gene: TRBV9
J gene: TRBJ1-4
D gene: -

CDR3 protein: CASSPAPGLGTSGPKETQYF
CDR3 DNA: TGTGCCAGCAGTCCAGCTCCGGGACTCGGGACTAGCGGGCCAAAAGAGACCCAGTACTTC
clone size: -
CDR3 length: 20
V gene: TRBV28
J gene: TRBJ2-5
D gene: TRBD2

CDR3 protein: CAWSVGVGGQEKLFF
CDR3 DNA: TGTGCCTGGAGTGTAGGGGTCGGGGGGCAGGAAAAACTGTTTTTT
clone size: -
CDR3 length: 15
V gene: TRBV30
J gene: TRBJ1-4
D gene: -

CDR3 protein: CASSPDRGEGTEAFF
CDR3 DNA: TGTGCCAGCAGCCCGGACAGGGGAGAGGGGACTGAAGCTTTCTTT
clone size: -
CDR3 length: 15
V gene: TRBV5-6
J gene: TRBJ1-1
D gene: TRBD1

CDR3 protein: CASSLGGLGEQYF
CDR3 DNA: TGTGCCAGCAGCCTAGGGGGGTTGGGAGAGCAGTACTTC
clone size: -
CDR3 length: 13
V gene: TRBV28
J gene: TRBJ2-7
D gene: -

CDR3 protein: CASKRDRGEKLFF
CDR3 DNA: TGTGCCAGCAAACGGGACAGGGGTGAAAAACTGTTTTTT
clone size: once
CDR3 length: 13
V gene: TRBV6-6
J gene: TRBJ1-4
D gene: TRBD1

CDR3 protein: CASSRAPAETQYF
CDR3 DNA: TGTGCCAGCAGCCGGGCCCCGGCAGAGACCCAGTACTTC
clone size: -
CDR3 length: 13
V gene: TRBV6-4
J gene: TRBJ2-5
D gene: -

CDR3 protein: CASSDLRNEQYF
CDR3 DNA: TGTGCCAGCAGTGATCTGCGGAACGAGCAGTACTTC
clone size: -
CDR3 length: 12
V gene: TRBV2
J gene: TRBJ2-7
D gene: -

CDR3 protein: CASSVELGGSGEQYF
CDR3 DNA: TGTGCCAGCAGCGTAGAGTTAGGGGGATCAGGCGAGCAGTACTTC
clone size: -
CDR3 length: 15
V gene: TRBV9
J gene: TRBJ2-7
D gene: -

CDR3 protein: CASSLPGTGGRYEQYF
CDR3 DNA: TGTGCCAGCAGCCTGCCCGGGACAGGGGGCCGTTACGAGCAGTACTTC
clone size: -
CDR3 length: 16
V gene: TRBV5-5
J gene: TRBJ2-7
D gene: TRBD1

CDR3 protein: CASSLSLSYNEQFF
CDR3 DNA: TGTGCCAGCAGTTTAAGCCTCTCCTACAATGAGCAGTTCTTC
clone size: -
CDR3 length: 14
V gene: TRBV6-5
J gene: TRBJ2-1
D gene: -

CDR3 protein: CASTHLDEQFF
CDR3 DNA: TGTGCCAGCACCCATCTGGATGAGCAGTTCTTC
clone size: -
CDR3 length: 11
V gene: TRBV6-6
J gene: TRBJ2-1
D gene: -

CDR3 protein: CASSSEIHYEQYF
CDR3 DNA: TGTGCCAGCAGCTCCGAGATACACTACGAGCAGTACTTC
clone size: few
CDR3 length: 13
V gene: TRBV7-9
J gene: TRBJ2-7
D gene: -

CDR3 protein: CASSSLSTGGGNTIYF
CDR3 DNA: TGCGCCAGCAGCTCGCTTTCGACAGGGGGAGGAAACACCATATATTTT
clone size: -
CDR3 length: 16
V gene: TRBV5-1
J gene: TRBJ1-3
D gene: TRBD1

CDR3 protein: CASSAKGLSQDEQYF
CDR3 DNA: TGTGCCAGTAGTGCAAAGGGGTTATCCCAGGACGAGCAGTACTTC
clone size: -
CDR3 length: 15
V gene: TRBV19
J gene: TRBJ2-7
D gene: -

CDR3 protein: CASSPRGGGTEAFF
CDR3 DNA: TGTGCCAGCAGCCCCAGGGGAGGCGGCACTGAAGCTTTCTTT
clone size: once
CDR3 length: 14
V gene: TRBV7-2
J gene: TRBJ1-1
D gene: -

CDR3 protein: CASSQDVETQYF
CDR3 DNA: TGCGCCAGCAGCCAAGATGTAGAGACCCAGTACTTC
clone size: -
CDR3 length: 12
V gene: TRBV4-1
J gene: TRBJ2-5
D gene: -

CDR3 protein: CASSQGAVYEQYF
CDR3 DNA: TGTGCCAGCAGCCAAGGAGCAGTTTACGAGCAGTACTTC
clone size: -
CDR3 length: 13
V gene: TRBV6-6
J gene: TRBJ2-7
D gene: -

CDR3 protein: CASRAVGTPSFNSGNTIYF
CDR3 DNA: TGCGCCAGCAGGGCTGTGGGGACACCAAGCTTCAATTCTGGAAACACCATATATTTT
clone size: -
CDR3 length: 19
V gene: TRBV10-1
J gene: TRBJ1-3
D gene: -

CDR3 protein: CASNFPYRDGREELSSPLHF
CDR3 DNA: TGTGCCAGCAACTTTCCGTACAGGGATGGGAGGGAAGAATTAAGTTCACCCCTCCACTTT
clone size: once
CDR3 length: 20
V gene: TRBV5-4
J gene: TRBJ1-6
D gene: -

CDR3 protein: CASSPRPANSGNTIYF
CDR3 DNA: TGTGCCAGCAGCCCCCGGCCAGCCAACTCTGGAAACACCATATATTTT
clone size: -
CDR3 length: 16
V gene: TRBV7-8
J gene: TRBJ1-3
D gene: -

CDR3 protein: CASSQRPPGSGSYEQYF
CDR3 DNA: TGCGCCAGCAGCCAAAGACCTCCAGGGTCGGGCTCCTACGAGCAGTACTTC
clone size: -
CDR3 length: 17
V gene: TRBV4-1
J gene: TRBJ2-7
D gene: -

CDR3 protein: CASSPMRDIQYF
CDR3 DNA: TGTGCCAGCTCACCGATGAGGGACATTCAGTACTTC
clone size: -
CDR3 length: 12
V gene: TRBV18
J gene: TRBJ2-4
D gene: -

CDR3 protein: CASSPPGQFNSPLHF
CDR3 DNA: TGTGCCAGCTCACCTCCCGGACAGTTTAATTCACCCCTCCACTTT
clone size: -
CDR3 length: 15
V gene: TRBV18
J gene: TRBJ1-6
D gene: -

CDR3 protein: CASSSAGGNYEQYF
CDR3 DNA: TGCGCCAGCAGCTCTGCGGGGGGGAATTACGAGCAGTACTTC
clone size: -
CDR3 length: 14
V gene: TRBV5-1
J gene: TRBJ2-7
D gene: TRBD2

CDR3 protein: CASSASDFSVGEQYF
CDR3 DNA: TGTGCCAGCAGCGCGTCTGACTTCTCCGTCGGAGAGCAGTACTTC
clone size: -
CDR3 length: 15
V gene: TRBV6-6
J gene: TRBJ2-7
D gene: -

CDR3 protein: CASSPQSLAAKANEKLFF
CDR3 DNA: TGTGCCAGCTCACCCCAGTCCCTGGCCGCAAAGGCTAATGAAAAACTGTTTTTT
clone size: -
CDR3 length: 18
V gene: TRBV18
J gene: TRBJ1-4
D gene: -

CDR3 protein: CASSFGIGELFF
CDR3 DNA: TGTGCCAGCAGTTTTGGGATCGGGGAGCTGTTTTTT
clone size: -
CDR3 length: 12
V gene: TRBV28
J gene: TRBJ2-2
D gene: -

CDR3 protein: CASSPEVGGAQYF
CDR3 DNA: TGTGCCAGCAGCCCAGAAGTCGGGGGTGCGCAGTACTTC
clone size: once
CDR3 length: 13
V gene: TRBV5-4
J gene: TRBJ2-7
D gene: -

CDR3 protein: CASSKAGTGGASTEAFF
CDR3 DNA: TGTGCCAGCAGCAAAGCGGGGACAGGGGGAGCAAGCACTGAAGCTTTCTTT
clone size: -
CDR3 length: 17
V gene: TRBV21-1
J gene: TRBJ1-1
D gene: -

CDR3 protein: CASRDRRNSNQPQHF
CDR3 DNA: TGTGCCAGTCGGGACAGACGAAATAGCAATCAGCCCCAGCATTTT
clone size: few
CDR3 length: 15
V gene: TRBV19
J gene: TRBJ1-5
D gene: TRBD1

CDR3 protein: CASSFDLAGVITDTQYF
CDR3 DNA: TGTGCCAGCAGTTTTGATCTAGCGGGGGTTATCACAGATACGCAGTATTTT
clone size: -
CDR3 length: 17
V gene: TRBV28
J gene: TRBJ2-3
D gene: TRBD2

CDR3 protein: CASSIRGGSADTQYF
CDR3 DNA: TGTGCCAGCAGCATCCGCGGGGGCAGCGCAGATACGCAGTATTTT
clone size: -
CDR3 length: 15
V gene: TRBV9
J gene: TRBJ2-3
D gene: -

CDR3 protein: CASTLLGDRETQYF
CDR3 DNA: TGTGCCAGCACCCTTCTAGGGGACCGAGAGACCCAGTACTTC
clone size: -
CDR3 length: 14
V gene: TRBV7-8
J gene: TRBJ2-5
D gene: -